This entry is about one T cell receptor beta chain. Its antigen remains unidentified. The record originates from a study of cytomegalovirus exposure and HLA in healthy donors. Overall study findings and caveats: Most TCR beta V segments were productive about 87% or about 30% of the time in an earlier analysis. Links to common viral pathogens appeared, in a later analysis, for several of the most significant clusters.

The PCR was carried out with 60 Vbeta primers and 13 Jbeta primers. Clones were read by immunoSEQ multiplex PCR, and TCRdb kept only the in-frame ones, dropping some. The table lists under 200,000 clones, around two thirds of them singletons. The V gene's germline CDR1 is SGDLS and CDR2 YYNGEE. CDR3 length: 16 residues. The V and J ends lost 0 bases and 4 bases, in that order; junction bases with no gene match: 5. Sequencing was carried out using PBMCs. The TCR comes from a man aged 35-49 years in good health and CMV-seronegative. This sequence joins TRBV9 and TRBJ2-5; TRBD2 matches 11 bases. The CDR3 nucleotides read TGTGCCAGCAGCGTAGATAGCGGGAGGGCCTCAGAGACCCAGTACTTC. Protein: CASSVDSGRASETQYF.